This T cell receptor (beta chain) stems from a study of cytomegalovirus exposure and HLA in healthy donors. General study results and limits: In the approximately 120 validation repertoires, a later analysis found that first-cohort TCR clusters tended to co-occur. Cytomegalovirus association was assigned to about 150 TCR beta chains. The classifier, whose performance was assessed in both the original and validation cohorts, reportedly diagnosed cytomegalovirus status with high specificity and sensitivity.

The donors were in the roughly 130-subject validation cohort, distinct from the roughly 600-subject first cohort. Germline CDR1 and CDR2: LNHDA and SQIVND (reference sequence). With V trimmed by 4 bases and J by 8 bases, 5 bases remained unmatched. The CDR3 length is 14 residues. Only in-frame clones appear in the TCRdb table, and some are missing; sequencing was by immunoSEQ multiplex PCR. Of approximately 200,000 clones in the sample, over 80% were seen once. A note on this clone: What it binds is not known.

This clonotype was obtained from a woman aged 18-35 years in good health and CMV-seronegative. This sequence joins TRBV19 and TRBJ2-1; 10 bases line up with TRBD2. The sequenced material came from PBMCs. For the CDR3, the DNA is TGTGCCAGTAGTAGACTAGCGGGTGCGGATGAGCAGTTCTTC. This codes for CASSRLAGADEQFF.